The T cell receptor beta chain under discussion was sequenced for a study of identical twins. Findings and limits, study-wide: Excess sharing by twins proved weaker in beta out-of-frame sequences. Fewer insertions were carried by abundant cord blood beta clonotypes, but none was seen in memory repertoires.

Germline V gene lookup returns CDR1 PRHDT and CDR2 FYEKMQ (reference sequence). The CDR3 is made up of 15 amino acids. V lost 6 bases to trimming and J lost 6 bases, with 17 bases between them. TCRdb processed the 5' RACE reads anew with MiXCR; each CDR3 protein has one entry. Here the sample spans about 890,000 distinct CDR3 sequences, 9% to 15% being singletons. This clonotype was counted only a few times. Its antigen is unidentified. Separately, the same data were catalogued under a study of yellow fever vaccine responses in identical twins.

The TCR was taken from a young woman in good health. What was sequenced was PBMCs. The genes are TRBV13 and TRBJ2-2; D is tentatively TRBD1 or TRBD2 (5 bases each). The CDR3 region is CASSPGTRVSGELFF. CDR3 DNA: TGTGCCAGCAGTCCCGGGACCAGGGTTTCCGGGGAGCTGTTTTTT.